These 30 T cell receptor beta chains were sequenced from one sample in a study of molecular identifiers for immune sequencing clone quantification. TCRdb reprocessed the PCR reads with MiXCR, giving one entry per CDR3 protein. This table holds about 65,000 distinct CDR3 sequences, approximately 17% found once. Material for sequencing was naive CD8+ T cells from blood, with Jurkat cell RNA spiked in. Subset here: FACS-sorted CD8+CD4-CCR7+CD45RA+ naive T cells. The receptor set was obtained from a human donor in good health. Some libraries in this study had Jurkat cell RNA spiked in.

Remarks on this clonotype: A clone one base away is much larger, so this may be a read error. The chain uses TRBV28 and TRBJ1-2; D gene uncertain. The CDR3 spans 14 residues. Germline V gene lookup returns CDR1 MDHEN and CDR2 SYDVKM. CDR3 sequence reads: CTSSPQMGIYGYTF. The CDR3 DNA reads TGTACCAGCAGCCCCCAAATGGGGATCTATGGCTACACCTTC.

This clonotype was observed many times. J is TRBJ1-5 and V is TRBV7-9; a possible D gene is TRBD1 (5 bases). The CDR3 covers 12 residues. CDR1 and CDR2 (germline): SEHNR, FQNEAQ (reference sequence). Trimming removed 4 bases at V and 5 bases at J, with 6 bases between. The CDR3 DNA reads TGTGCCAGCAGCTCGGGGGATCAGCCCCAGCATTTT. It is translated as CASSSGDQPQHF. Variable domain in full (rest from reference TRBV7-9 and TRBJ1-5): DTGVSQNPRHKITKRGQNVTFRCDPISEHNRLYWYRQTLGQGPEFLTYFQNEAQLEKSRLLSDRFSAERPKGSFSTLEIQRTEQGDSAMYLCASSSGDQPQHFGDGTRLSIL.

Of note for this clonotype: A read error may explain this, as a much larger clone is one base away. The CDR3 sequence is CASSFQGAPEHVQYF. The CDR3 bases are TGTGCCAGCAGTTTTCAGGGAGCCCCGGAGCACGTGCAGTACTTC. The chain combines TRBV27 with TRBJ2-7; TRBD1 or TRBD2 may be the D gene (5 bases each). V dropped 3 bases and J dropped 9 bases, with 21 bases sitting between them. CDR1 is MNHEY, CDR2 SMNVEV, per germline (reference sequence). The CDR3 runs 15 residues.

This clonotype was counted between two and nine times. This may come from a read error, since a much larger clone is one base off. The V call is TRBV5-3, the J call TRBJ2-5; TRBD1 or TRBD2 may be the D gene (6 bases each). TRBV5-3 is assigned to the ORF class and has an uncertain function. The CDR3 sequence is 15 residues long. The CDR3 DNA is TGTGCCAGCAGCGGCCAGGGGAGGTACCAAGAGACCCAGCACTTC. It is translated as CASSGQGRYQETQHF.

This clonotype was recorded at least ten times. The chain couples TRBV13 to TRBJ2-4, with 9 bases lining up with TRBD2. Germline values: CDR1 PRHDT, CDR2 FYEKMQ (reference sequence). The CDR3 extends over 17 amino acids. Trimming took 4 bases from V and 4 from J; bases not matched to a gene: 11. CDR3: CASSSGGGLAEKNIQYF. The DNA of the CDR3 is TGTGCCAGCAGCTCCGGAGGGGGACTAGCTGAGAAAAACATTCAGTACTTC.

As to this clonotype: A much larger clone sits a single nucleotide away, making a read error possible. The gene calls are TRBV7-2 and TRBJ2-7; 7 positions match TRBD2. V was pared by 3 bases and J by 3 bases, with 8 bases of the junction left unmatched. Per the germline V gene, CDR1 is SGHTA and CDR2 is FQGNSA. CDR3 length: 15 amino acids. In DNA, the CDR3 is TGTGCCAGCAGCTTTCCGGGACGGGGGGTCTACGAGCAGTACTTC. Protein: CASSFPGRGVYEQYF.

This clonotype was recorded at least ten times. The chain recombines TRBV7-6 with TRBJ2-7; 11 nucleotides align to TRBD1. The CDR3 has 15 amino acids. Germline V gene data show CDR1 as SGHVS and CDR2 as FNYEAQ. V shed 5 bases, J shed 1 base, and the junction held 4 bases outside the gene matches. This CDR3 is CASSPGQGASYEQYF. The CDR3, as DNA: TGTGCCAGCAGCCCCGGACAGGGGGCATCCTACGAGCAGTACTTC.

There are many counts of this clonotype. V gene TRBV20-1 combines with J gene TRBJ1-1; D is unclear. V lost 0 bases, J lost 3 bases, and 11 bases lay in between. CDR3 size: 14 residues. Germline assignment: CDR1 DFQATT and CDR2 SNEGSKA (reference sequence). The CDR3 here is CSARDLQVDTEAFF. The CDR3 DNA is TGCAGTGCTAGAGATCTTCAGGTGGACACTGAAGCTTTCTTT.

There are many counts of this clonotype. V is TRBV15 and J is TRBJ1-6; D is undetermined. V lost 4 bases and J lost 9, with 13 bases in between. The germline gives CDR1 LNHNV, CDR2 YYDKDF (reference sequence). The CDR3 has 14 amino acids. The CDR3 DNA follows: TGTGCCACCAGCATGACAACGGATGGTTCACCCCTCCACTTT. As protein: CATSMTTDGSPLHF.

There are many counts of this clonotype. This chain joins TRBV28 and TRBJ2-7, with D maybe TRBD1 (6 bases). The germline V and J ends were trimmed by 0 bases and 2 bases, with 14 bases remaining between them. In germline, CDR1 is MDHEN, CDR2 SYDVKM. The CDR3 contains 16 residues. The CDR3 DNA is TGTGCCAGCAGTTTATGGGACAGATTCCTCGCCTACGAGCAGTACTTC. Protein product: CASSLWDRFLAYEQYF.

This clonotype has a count of ten or more. V and J are TRBV25-1 and TRBJ1-1; tentative D call: TRBD1 (5 bases). The CDR3 runs 14 residues. Germline V gene data show CDR1 as MGHDK and CDR2 as SYGVNS. Between the trimmed V and J ends, which lost 3 bases and 7 bases, there was a span of 15 bases. The CDR3 spells CASSDHGATVEAFF. The CDR3 bases are TGTGCCAGCAGTGACCATGGGGCGACAGTTGAAGCTTTCTTT.

This clonotype was seen many times. This sequence joins TRBV7-9 and TRBJ2-7, with D maybe TRBD2 (6 bases). The CDR3 totals 12 residues. V lost 6 bases to trimming and J lost 5 bases, with 11 bases between them. Germline V gene lookup returns CDR1 SEHNR and CDR2 FQNEAQ (reference sequence). The CDR3 nucleotides are TGTGCCAGCAGTCCCACGGGGGACGAGCAGTACTTC. Translated, it gives CASSPTGDEQYF.

This clonotype was observed many times. The rearrangement joins TRBV30 to TRBJ2-2, with a weak D call TRBD2 (5 bases). The CDR3 loop spans 16 amino acids. Germline V gene sequence: CDR1 GTSNPN, CDR2 SVGIG (reference sequence). Trimming cost V 4 bases and J 0 bases, with 15 bases left between them. The CDR3 sequence is CAWNGVPHSNTGELFF. For the CDR3, the DNA is TGTGCCTGGAACGGGGTTCCACACTCGAACACCGGGGAGCTGTTTTTT.

With respect to this clonotype: A read error is possible here, since a much larger clone lies one base away. The rearrangement joins TRBV27 to TRBJ1-2; the match to TRBD1 covers 7 bases. This CDR3 region has 14 residues. CDR1 is MNHEY and CDR2 is SMNVEV in the germline V gene (reference sequence). The CDR3 region is CASSLGGQIYGYAF. DNA for the CDR3: TGTGCCAGCAGTTTAGGGGGACAGATCTATGGCTACGCCTTC.

Many counts were recorded for this clonotype. The chain has TRBV10-3 and TRBJ2-7; D is uncertain. The germline gives CDR1 ENHRY, CDR2 SYGVKD. Trimming stripped 6 bases from V and 3 bases from J, with 15 bases between. This CDR3 has 14 residues. CDR3: CAIRDPPLGYEQYF. CDR3 in DNA: TGTGCCATCAGGGACCCTCCTTTGGGCTACGAGCAGTACTTC.

This clonotype came up many times. This chain links TRBV30 with TRBJ2-7; tentative D call: TRBD2 (6 bases). Germline assignment: CDR1 GTSNPN and CDR2 SVGIG (reference sequence). The V and J ends lost 5 bases and 5 bases respectively, with 13 bases between them. CDR3 length: 12 amino acids. This CDR3 reads CAWELSGDEQYF. Here the CDR3 DNA reads TGTGCCTGGGAACTTAGCGGAGACGAGCAGTACTTC. The full variable domain, with the rest looked up from reference TRBV30 and TRBJ2-7, is SQTIHQWPATLVQPVGSPLSLECTVEGTSNPNLYWYRQAAGRGLQLLFYSVGIGQISSEVPQNLSASRPQDRQFILSSKKLLLSDSGFYLCAWELSGDEQYFGPGTRLTVT.

This clonotype was found a few times. The J gene is TRBJ2-1, the V gene TRBV7-9; D is perhaps TRBD2 (6 bases). V was cut by 4 bases and J by 4 bases, with 8 bases left in between. In germline, CDR1 is SEHNR, CDR2 FQNEAQ (reference sequence). The CDR3 consists of 13 residues. CDR3 in amino acids: CASSSAGYNEQFF. Written as DNA, the CDR3 is TGTGCCAGCAGCTCTGCGGGGTACAATGAGCAGTTCTTC.

This sequence joins TRBV27 and TRBJ2-7; 8 positions match TRBD2. CDR1 is MNHEY and CDR2 is SMNVEV in the germline V gene (reference sequence). The V segment lost 5 bases and the J segment 3 bases; nucleotides outside the gene matches: 6. The CDR3 has 14 amino acids. The CDR3 DNA follows: TGTGCCAGCAGTACCGGGGGGGGGGTCTACGAGCAGTACTTC. Translating gives CASSTGGGVYEQYF.

This chain joins TRBV9 and TRBJ2-7, with D maybe TRBD1 (5 bases). The CDR3 consists of 17 residues. Trimming pared 4 bases from V and 4 bases from J, leaving 24 bases between. Per the germline V gene, CDR1 is SGDLS and CDR2 is YYNGEE. Written as DNA, the CDR3 is TGTGCCAGCAGCTCCCAGGGTCTTGTCCTCCCGCTATACGAGCAGTACTTC. As protein: CASSSQGLVLPLYEQYF. The full variable domain, in which reference TRBV9 and TRBJ2-7 provide the parts outside the CDR3, is DSGVTQTPKHLITATGQRVTLRCSPRSGDLSVYWYQQSLDQGLQFLIQYYNGEERAKGNILERFSAQQFPDLHSELNLSSLELGDSALYFCASSSQGLVLPLYEQYFGPGTRLTVT.

Worth noting for this clonotype: A read error is possible here, since a much larger clone lies one base away. The J gene is TRBJ2-1, the V gene TRBV6-6, with a possible D match to TRBD1 (6 bases). The V gene's germline CDR1 is MNHNY and CDR2 SVGAGI (reference sequence). CDR3 size: 16 residues. The CDR3 DNA reads as TGTGCCAGCAGGGCAGGGGACCTAACTGGGGGCAATAAGCAGTTCTTC. This sequence encodes CASRAGDLTGGNKQFF.

This clonotype was recorded a few times. This rearrangement joins TRBV12-3 or TRBV12-4 to TRBJ1-1; D is unclear. V was pared by 6 bases and J by 0 bases, with 8 bases between. The CDR3 totals 13 residues. The CDR3 bases are TGTGCCAGCAGCCCTCGTCTGAACACTGAAGCTTTCTTT. Translating gives CASSPRLNTEAFF.

This clonotype occurred a few times. This sequence joins TRBV11-2 and TRBJ2-7; TRBD1 is a possible D gene (6 bases). The CDR3 has 15 amino acids. CDR1 is SGHAT and CDR2 is FQNNGV in the germline V gene. V lost 3 bases, J lost 1 base, and 13 bases lay in between. The CDR3, as DNA: TGTGCCAGCAGCTTGGGGGCCAGACCATCCTACGAGCAGTACTTC. Residues: CASSLGARPSYEQYF. The complete variable domain, with remaining parts taken from reference TRBV11-2 and TRBJ2-7, reads EAGVAQSPRYKIIEKRQSVAFWCNPISGHATLYWYQQILGQGPKLLIQFQNNGVVDDSQLPKDRFSAERLKGVDSTLKIQPAKLEDSAVYLCASSLGARPSYEQYFGPGTRLTVT.

This clonotype was seen many times. The chain is built from TRBV23-1 and TRBJ2-2, with TRBD2 matching over 10 bases. TRBV23-1 is labeled an ORF, and its function is uncertain. Trimming cost V 1 base and J 4 bases; bases outside gene matches: 6. The CDR3 contains 17 residues. CDR3 sequence: CASSQCEREGPTGELFF. CDR3 sequence (DNA): TGCGCCAGCAGTCAATGTGAGCGGGAGGGCCCCACCGGGGAGCTGTTTTTT.

This clonotype was recorded at least ten times. The chain employs TRBV11-2 and TRBJ2-4; 10 positions match TRBD1. The length of the CDR3 is 16 residues. After removal of 0 bases from V and 10 bases from J, the junction contained 9 bases not matched to a gene. Germline V gene data show CDR1 as SGHAT and CDR2 as FQNNGV. The CDR3 loop reads CASSLEPGQGGKIQYF. The CDR3 region has the DNA TGTGCCAGCAGCTTAGAGCCTGGACAGGGGGGCAAGATTCAGTACTTC.

In this sample, this clonotype turned up many times. The chain couples TRBV7-9 to TRBJ2-6; unclear D gene. Germline V gives CDR1 SEHNR, CDR2 FQNEAQ (reference sequence). Deletions cut 2 bases from V and 0 bases from J, with 8 bases between. This CDR3 is 16 amino acids long. The CDR3 here is CASSLIETSGANVLTF. Here the CDR3 DNA reads TGTGCCAGCAGCTTAATCGAGACCTCTGGGGCCAACGTCCTGACTTTC.

On this clonotype: A read error is possible here, since a much larger clone lies one base away. In this CDR3 the conserved last residue, phenylalanine or tryptophan, is missing, so a read error is likely. The chain recombines TRBV7-8 with TRBJ2-3; D is undetermined. Per germline, CDR1 SGHVS and CDR2 FQNEAQ. V lost 0 bases and J 2 bases, leaving 6 bases between the germline ends. The CDR3 runs to 14 residues. CDR3 sequence: CASSLATLTDTQYL. CDR3 DNA: TGTGCCAGCAGCTTAGCGACGCTCACAGATACGCAGTATCTT.

This clonotype came up a few times. This sequence may be a read error, since a much larger clone differs from it by one base. V usage is TRBV7-8 and J usage is TRBJ2-2; D ambiguous. Germline lookup yields CDR1 SGHVS and CDR2 FQNEAQ. V was cut by 5 bases and J by 3 bases, with 4 bases left in between. The CDR3 sequence is 12 residues long. This CDR3 is CASSGDTGELFF. The CDR3 DNA is TGTGCCAGCAGCGGAGACACCGGGGAGCTGTTTTTT.

This clonotype was detected a few times. This could be a read error, since a much larger clone is one nucleotide away. The chain uses TRBV27 and TRBJ2-1, with D unresolved. The V gene's germline CDR1 is MNHEY and CDR2 SMNVEV (reference sequence). This CDR3 is 13 amino acids long. The DNA for the CDR3 is TGTGCCAGCACCACGACCGTTTACAATGAGCAGTTATTC. It translates to CASTTTVYNEQLF.

This clonotype was counted many times. The chain carries TRBV23-1 and TRBJ2-6, with D possibly TRBD2 on 6 matching bases. TRBV23-1 is noted as an ORF with a role that remains uncertain. Trimming shortened V by 1 base and J by 3 bases, and 25 bases separated the two germline ends. This CDR3 spans 21 amino acids. CDR3 region: CASSQWEDETGDLVGANVLTF. CDR3 sequence (DNA): TGCGCCAGCAGTCAATGGGAGGACGAAACGGGAGATCTGGTTGGGGCCAACGTCCTGACTTTC.

This clonotype was recorded at least ten times. This chain links TRBV5-1 with TRBJ2-3; D is perhaps TRBD1 (6 bases). Trimming left V 0 bases short and J 2 bases short, with 16 bases between. Germline assignment: CDR1 SGHRS and CDR2 YFSETQ. The CDR3 is 17 residues long. For the CDR3, the DNA is TGCGCCAGCAGCTTGGCCCTCACAGGGAAAGACACAGATACGCAGTATTTT. Residues: CASSLALTGKDTDTQYF.